Below, 18 T cell receptor beta chains from the same sample are listed, as sequenced in a study of shared clonotypes between healthy human individuals. Generated by immunoSEQ multiplex PCR, the TCRdb table keeps only in-frame clones and is missing some. The sample consists of around 720,000 clones, less than 80% of them appearing once. The source material was memory CD4+ T cells sorted from blood. Described subset: CD45RA-negative fraction. These receptors originate from a woman aged 25 to 39 in good health.

The chain is built from TRBV6-1 and TRBJ2-1; possible D gene TRBD2, 5 bases. The V and J ends lost 1 base and 2 bases respectively, with 9 bases between them. This CDR3 contains 15 residues. The germline CDR1 and CDR2 sequences are MNHNS and SASEGT. Here the CDR3 reads CASSEGTGTYNEQFF. The CDR3 DNA reads as TGTGCCAGCAGTGAAGGAACGGGGACCTACAATGAGCAGTTCTTC.

For this clone: This specimen includes other DNA sequences encoding the same CDR3. The V call is TRBV7-7, the J call TRBJ2-5, with 7 bases aligning to TRBD1. The CDR3 extends over 13 amino acids. J was trimmed by 3 bases and V by 5 bases; bases with no gene match: 3. Germline V gene sequence: CDR1 SSHAT, CDR2 FNYEAQ (reference sequence). The CDR3 coding sequence is TGTGCCAGCAGCCGCGACAGGGAAGAGACCCAGTACTTC. This sequence encodes CASSRDREETQYF.

The J gene is TRBJ2-1, the V gene TRBV11-3, with D tentatively TRBD2 (6 bases). The CDR3 runs 14 residues. Trimming stripped 5 bases from V and 0 bases from J, with 8 bases between. Germline CDR1 and CDR2: SGHNT and YENEEA. The CDR3 nucleotides are TGTGCCAGCAGCATGGGAGGCTCCTACAATGAGCAGTTCTTC. Translated: CASSMGGSYNEQFF.

With respect to this clone: This sequence may be a read error, since a much larger clone differs from it by one base. Other DNA sequences in this sample translate to the same CDR3. The chain recombines TRBV7-8 with TRBJ2-2, with 8 bases lining up with TRBD1. Germline CDR1 SGHVS, CDR2 FQNEAQ. V lost 2 bases to trimming and J lost 5 bases; unmatched junction nucleotides: 1. This CDR3 comprises 14 residues. CDR3: CASSLQGATGELFF. CDR3 DNA sequence: TGTGCCAGCAGCTTACAGGGGGCGACCGGGGAGCTGTTTTTT. The complete variable domain, with remaining parts taken from reference TRBV7-8 and TRBJ2-2, reads GAGVSQSPRYKVAKRGQDVALRCDPISGHVSLFWYQQALGQGPEFLTYFQNEAQLDKSGLPSDRFFAERPEGSVSTLKIQRTQQEDSAVYLCASSLQGATGELFFGEGSRLTVL.

The chain combines TRBV4-1 with TRBJ2-3, with a tentative D call TRBD2 (6 bases). V lost 3 bases and J lost 6, with 13 bases in between. The CDR3 extends over 14 amino acids. Germline CDR1 reads MGHRA; CDR2 reads YSYEKL. CDR3 sequence: CASSQIGSVDTQYF. The CDR3 nucleotides read TGCGCCAGCAGCCAGATCGGGAGTGTGGATACGCAGTATTTT.

The V call is TRBV19, the J call TRBJ2-3; 11 nucleotides agree with TRBD2. Trimming took 6 bases from V and 4 from J; bases not matched to a gene: 6. CDR3 size: 15 residues. Germline V lookup: CDR1 LNHDA, CDR2 SQIVND (reference sequence). CDR3 loop: CASRLGLAAADTQYF. The CDR3 DNA is TGTGCCAGTAGGCTGGGACTAGCGGCTGCAGATACGCAGTATTTT.

This chain joins TRBV6-5 and TRBJ1-2, with D maybe TRBD1 (5 bases). Trimming shortened V by 6 bases and J by 4 bases, and 12 bases separated the two germline ends. There are 13 residues in the CDR3. CDR1 is MNHEY, CDR2 SVGAGI, per germline. CDR3 residues: CASSRDASYGYTF. In nucleotides, the CDR3 is TGTGCCAGCAGCCGGGACGCGAGCTATGGCTACACCTTC.

As for this clone: The junction departs from germline at one end; a sequencing error may be responsible. The chain employs TRBV6-4 and TRBJ2-7, with a tentative D call TRBD1 (6 bases). CDR3 length equals 15 residues. CDR1 MRHNA and CDR2 SNTAGT come from the germline V gene. DNA of the CDR3: TGTGCCAGCAGTGACCCCAGGGGAACCTCCCACGAGCAGTACTTC. As protein: CASSDPRGTSHEQYF.

The chain carries TRBV5-1 and TRBJ2-5; TRBD2 aligns across 8 bases. V shed 1 base and J 4 bases; nucleotides not matched to a gene: 9. Per germline, CDR1 SGHRS and CDR2 YFSETQ. The CDR3 consists of 16 residues. CDR3 DNA sequence: TGCGCCAGCAGCTTGATTCCGGCGGGAGGAGCAGAGACCCAGTACTTC. Translation: CASSLIPAGGAETQYF.

This clone was counted a few times. This rearrangement joins TRBV5-4 to TRBJ2-1, with TRBD2 identical over 9 bases. With 7 bases clipped from V and 7 bases from J, the junction kept 6 bases outside the gene matches. CDR3 length: 13 residues. CDR1 and CDR2 from the germline V gene are SGHNT and YYREEE (reference sequence). CDR3 protein: CASGSGSSNEQFF. CDR3 nucleotide sequence: TGTGCCAGCGGTAGCGGGAGTTCAAATGAGCAGTTCTTC.

The chain joins TRBV30 to TRBJ2-5, with a possible D match to TRBD2 (7 bases). TRBJ2-7 matches the DNA end more closely, so the J call is doubtful. Germline CDR1 GTSNPN, CDR2 SVGIG (reference sequence). This CDR3 is 16 amino acids long. This CDR3 is CAWSIAGASPPYEQYF. DNA for the CDR3: TGTGCCTGGAGTATTGCGGGGGCGTCCCCCCCCTACGAGCAGTACTTC.

This clone was detected only once. This chain joins TRBV28 and TRBJ2-2; D gene uncertain. V was trimmed by 2 bases and J by 8 bases, leaving 6 bases between them. Germline loops: CDR1 MDHEN, CDR2 SYDVKM. This CDR3 contains 12 residues. CDR3 loop: CASSLNVGELFF. In DNA, the CDR3 is TGTGCCAGCAGTTTAAACGTTGGGGAGCTGTTTTTT.

This sequence joins TRBV25-1 and TRBJ1-2, with TRBD1 matching over 9 bases. The CDR3 loop spans 15 amino acids. With 4 bases clipped from V and 2 bases from J, the junction kept 5 bases outside the gene matches. Germline V gives CDR1 MGHDK, CDR2 SYGVNS. CDR3 region: CASSVDRGWNYGYTF. The CDR3 coding sequence is TGTGCCAGCAGTGTGGACAGGGGTTGGAACTATGGCTACACCTTC.

The V call is TRBV7-9, the J call TRBJ1-1, with D hard to call. Trimming shortened V by 2 bases and J by 3 bases, and 13 bases separated the two germline ends. CDR1 is SEHNR and CDR2 is FQNEAQ in the germline V gene (reference sequence). The CDR3 runs to 15 residues. This CDR3 reads CASSLTSPGDTEAFF. The CDR3 coding sequence is TGTGCCAGCAGCTTAACTTCTCCGGGAGACACTGAAGCTTTCTTT.

This clone appeared a single time. The rearrangement uses TRBV5-1 and TRBJ2-3; TRBD1 matches at 9 bases. Germline trimming cut 5 bases from V and 2 bases from J; bases unmatched to any gene: 3. This CDR3 has 14 amino acids. Germline CDR1 is SGHRS and CDR2 is YFSETQ. The CDR3 DNA reads TGCGCCAGCAGGACAGGGGGGACCACAGATACGCAGTATTTT. Its protein product is CASRTGGTTDTQYF.

This clone was detected a few times. The chain is built from TRBV6-5 and TRBJ2-5; TRBD1 might be the D (6 bases). The closer fit of TRBJ2-7 to the DNA end suggests the J call may be wrong. Per the germline V gene, CDR1 is MNHEY and CDR2 is SVGAGI. This CDR3 spans 16 amino acids. In DNA, the CDR3 is TGTGCCAGCAGTTCGTCGTGGCAGGGGAGTTCCTACGAGCAGTACTTC. Protein: CASSSSWQGSSYEQYF.

With regard to this clone: Other DNA sequences in the sample encode the same CDR3. The rearrangement uses TRBV20-1 and TRBJ2-7; perhaps TRBD2 as D (6 bases). The CDR3 length is 11 residues. Germline V lookup: CDR1 DFQATT, CDR2 SNEGSKA (reference sequence). Trimming pared 6 bases from V and 4 bases from J, leaving 10 bases between. This CDR3 reads CSAAGTYEQYF. DNA for the CDR3: TGCAGTGCCGCCGGGACTTACGAGCAGTACTTC.

The CDR3 region is CASSFAGADTQYF. In nucleotides, the CDR3 is TGCGCCAGCAGCTTTGCAGGGGCAGATACGCAGTATTTT. The chain links TRBV5-1 to TRBJ2-3, with D possibly matching TRBD1 (6 bases). The CDR3 contains 13 residues. Trimming left V 2 bases short and J 4 bases short, with 8 bases between. Germline V gene lookup returns CDR1 SGHRS and CDR2 YFSETQ.